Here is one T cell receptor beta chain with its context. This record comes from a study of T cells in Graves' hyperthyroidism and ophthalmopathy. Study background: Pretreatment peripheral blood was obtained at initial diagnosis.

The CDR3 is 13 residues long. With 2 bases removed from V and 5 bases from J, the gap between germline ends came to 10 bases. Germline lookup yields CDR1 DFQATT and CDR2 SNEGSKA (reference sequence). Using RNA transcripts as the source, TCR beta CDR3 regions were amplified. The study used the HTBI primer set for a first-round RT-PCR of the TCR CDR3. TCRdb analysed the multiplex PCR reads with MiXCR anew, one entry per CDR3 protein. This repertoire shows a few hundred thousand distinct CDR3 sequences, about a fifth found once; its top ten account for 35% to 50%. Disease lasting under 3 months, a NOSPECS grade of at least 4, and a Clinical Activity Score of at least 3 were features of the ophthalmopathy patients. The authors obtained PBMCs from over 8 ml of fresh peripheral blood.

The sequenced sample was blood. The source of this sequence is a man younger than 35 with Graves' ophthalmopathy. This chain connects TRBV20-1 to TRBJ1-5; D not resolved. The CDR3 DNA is TGCAGTGCTAGACCCTCCATAGATCAGCCCCAGCATTTT. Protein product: CSARPSIDQPQHF.